Given below is one T cell receptor (beta chain) in context. Measured with immunoSEQ multiplex PCR; TCRdb has only the in-frame clones, and not every one. This table holds about 11,000 clones, about two thirds found once. This record comes from a study of T cell clones after liver transplantation. Sequenced material: CD4+ T cells from blood, taken roughly 30 months after liver transplant. The clonotype was recovered from a human patient who received a liver transplant. Some T cells may be transferred from the graft donor.

CDR3 in amino acids: CASSSSRDTIYEQYF. The CDR3, as DNA: TGTGCCAGCAGCTCCTCCCGGGACACCATCTACGAGCAGTACTTC. The chain links TRBV5-6 to TRBJ2-7, with a tentative D call TRBD1 (6 bases). The CDR3 loop spans 15 amino acids. Germline V gene data show CDR1 as SGHDT and CDR2 as YYEEEE. Trimming left V 3 bases short and J 3 bases short, with 16 bases between.